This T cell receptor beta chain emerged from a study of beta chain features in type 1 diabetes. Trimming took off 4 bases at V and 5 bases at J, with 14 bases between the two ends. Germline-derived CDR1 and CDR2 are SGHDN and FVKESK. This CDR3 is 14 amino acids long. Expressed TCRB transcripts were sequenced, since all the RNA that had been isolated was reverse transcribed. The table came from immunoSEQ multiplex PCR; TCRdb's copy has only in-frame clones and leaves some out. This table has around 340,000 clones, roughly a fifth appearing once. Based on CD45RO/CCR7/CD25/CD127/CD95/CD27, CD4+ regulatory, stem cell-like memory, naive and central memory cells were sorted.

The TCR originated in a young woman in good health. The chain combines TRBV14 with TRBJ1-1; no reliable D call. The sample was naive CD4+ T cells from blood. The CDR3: CASSLTPSGTEAFF. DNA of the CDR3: TGTGCCAGCAGCCTAACCCCGTCCGGGACTGAAGCTTTCTTT.